The 30 T cell receptor beta chains below come from one sample, sequenced in a study of blood T cell repertoires in COVID-19. The protocol was immunoSEQ multiplex PCR, while the TCRdb copy is restricted to in-frame clones and leaves out a portion. Of tens of thousands of clones in the sample, under 90% were seen once. The sample consisted of peripheral blood. The receptors derive from a man at least 80 years old with acute or convalescent COVID-19.

V gene TRBV25-1 combines with J gene TRBJ2-2, with 10 bases that match TRBD2. Trimming at V came to 6 bases and at J to 7 bases, leaving 5 bases not matched to a gene. This CDR3 is built from 14 residues. In germline, CDR1 is MGHDK, CDR2 SYGVNS. In DNA form, the CDR3 reads TGTGCCAGCAGGGCTAGCGGGAGCAGCGGGGAGCTGTTTTTT. Translation gives CASRASGSSGELFF.

The chain is built from TRBV18 and TRBJ2-4; D is unclear. The CDR3 is 13 amino acids. Germline CDR1 reads KGHSH; CDR2 reads LQKENI. V lost 6 bases and J lost 5, with 11 bases in between. CDR3 nucleotides: TGTGCCAGCTCCCCATACAGTGAAAACATTCAGTACTTC. The encoded protein is CASSPYSENIQYF. The full variable domain, rest sourced from reference TRBV18 and TRBJ2-4, is NAGVMQNPRHLVRRRGQEARLRCSPMKGHSHVYWYRQLPEEGLKFMVYLQKENIIDESGMPKERFSAEFPKEGPSILRIQQVVRGDSAAYFCASSPYSENIQYFGAGTRLSVL.

The chain employs TRBV27 and TRBJ2-6; D unclear. Looked up from germline, CDR1 is MNHEY and CDR2 is SMNVEV (reference sequence). This CDR3 has 15 residues. The V end lost 0 bases, the J end lost 4 bases, and 7 bases lay between the germline ends. The CDR3 bases are TGTGCCAGCAGTTTATCTCGGGTGGGGGCCAACGTCCTGACTTTC. This codes for CASSLSRVGANVLTF. Filled out from reference TRBV27 and TRBJ2-6, the complete variable domain reads EAQVTQNPRYLITVTGKKLTVTCSQNMNHEYMSWYRQDPGLGLRQIYYSMNVEVTDKGDVPEGYKVSRKEKRNFPLILESPSPNQTSLYFCASSLSRVGANVLTFGAGSRLTVL.

The chain carries TRBV27 and TRBJ2-1; 7 nucleotides align to TRBD1. Trimming removed 4 bases from V and 9 bases from J; junction bases left unmatched: 12. The CDR3 totals 15 residues. Germline CDR1 MNHEY, CDR2 SMNVEV (reference sequence). CDR3 loop: CASSSRQGRVSEQFF. CDR3 bases: TGTGCCAGCAGTTCCCGACAGGGAAGAGTTAGTGAGCAGTTCTTC.

This clone was seen at least ten times. The chain uses TRBV2 and TRBJ2-5, with D perhaps TRBD1 (5 bases). The germline V gene encodes CDR1 SNHLY and CDR2 FYNNEI. The CDR3 consists of 15 residues. Trimming stripped 5 bases from V and 3 bases from J, with 16 bases between. CDR3 region: CASSPTTPTEETQYF. Written as DNA, the CDR3 is TGTGCCAGCAGTCCCACAACCCCGACAGAAGAGACCCAGTACTTC.

The CDR3: CASRAGGNQPQHF. The CDR3 region has the DNA TGTGCCAGCAGGGCAGGGGGCAATCAGCCCCAGCATTTT. The chain uses TRBV12-3 or TRBV12-4 and TRBJ1-5; D is possibly TRBD1 (6 bases). With 6 bases removed from V and 2 bases from J, the gap between germline ends came to 8 bases. This CDR3 has 13 residues.

V is TRBV7-9 and J is TRBJ2-3; 14 positions match TRBD2. CDR1 SEHNR and CDR2 FQNEAQ come from the germline V gene (reference sequence). CDR3 length: 16 amino acids. The trim removed 11 bases at V and 0 bases at J, leaving 7 bases unmatched. The CDR3 loop is CAGTSGRKGSTDTQYF. CDR3 coding DNA: TGTGCCGGGACTAGCGGGAGAAAGGGGAGCACAGATACGCAGTATTTT.

The V call is TRBV7-2, the J call TRBJ2-2; 9 nucleotides align to TRBD1. The germline V gene encodes CDR1 SGHTA and CDR2 FQGNSA. V shed 4 bases and J 4 bases; nucleotides not matched to a gene: 4. This CDR3 is 15 amino acids long. The CDR3 is CASSYRQGGTGELFF. CDR3 sequence (DNA): TGTGCCAGCAGCTACAGACAGGGGGGCACCGGGGAGCTGTTTTTT.

The chain recombines TRBV29-1 with TRBJ2-5; weak D call: TRBD1 (6 bases). The germline V gene has CDR1 SQVTM and CDR2 ANQGSEA. The CDR3 is made up of 12 amino acids. Trimming removed 2 bases from V and 4 bases from J, with 8 bases in between. CDR3 protein: CSVESGVETQYF. The CDR3 DNA reads TGCAGCGTTGAATCAGGGGTAGAGACCCAGTACTTC. The whole variable domain, filled in from reference TRBV29-1 and TRBJ2-5, reads SAVISQKPSRDICQRGTSLTIQCQVDSQVTMMFWYRQQPGQSLTLIATANQGSEATYESGFVIDKFPISRPNLTFSTLTVSNMSPEDSSIYLCSVESGVETQYFGPGTRLLVL.

V gene TRBV7-2 combines with J gene TRBJ2-7, with 10 bases lining up with TRBD2. Per germline, CDR1 SGHTA and CDR2 FQGNSA. This CDR3 has 14 residues. With V trimmed by 3 bases and J by 3 bases, 2 bases remained unmatched. CDR3 protein: CASSFLAGGYEQYF. For the CDR3, the DNA is TGTGCCAGCAGCTTCTTAGCGGGAGGCTACGAGCAGTACTTC.

J is TRBJ2-3 and V is TRBV27; 16 bases line up with TRBD2. The junction had 8 bases not matched to a gene; V was cut back by 8 bases and J by 0 bases. CDR1 and CDR2 (germline): MNHEY, SMNVEV (reference sequence). This CDR3 comprises 18 residues. The CDR3 sequence: CASDPGLAGGPSTDTQYF. The CDR3 DNA reads TGTGCCAGCGATCCGGGACTAGCGGGAGGGCCAAGCACAGATACGCAGTATTTT.

This chain uses TRBV9 with TRBJ1-1, with TRBD1 matching 10 bases. CDR3 length equals 15 residues. In germline, CDR1 is SGDLS, CDR2 YYNGEE. V was clipped by 4 bases and J by 3 bases; unmatched bases: 6. CDR3 protein: CASSTRQGADTEAFF. The DNA of the CDR3 is TGTGCCAGCAGCACCCGACAGGGGGCCGACACTGAAGCTTTCTTT.

The chain is built from TRBV3-1 (or the pseudogene TRBV3-2) and TRBJ1-2; 8 bases match TRBD1. Trimming removed 4 bases from V and 7 bases from J; junction bases left unmatched: 8. CDR3 length: 14 residues. The germline gives CDR1 LGHDT, CDR2 YNNKEL (reference sequence). DNA for the CDR3: TGTGCCAGCAGCCTCATGGACAGGGCCGGTGGCTACACCTTC. It specifies CASSLMDRAGGYTF.

The CDR3 spells CASSRDRTQETQYF. In DNA form, the CDR3 reads TGTGCCAGCAGTCGGGACAGGACACAAGAGACCCAGTACTTC. The chain combines TRBV5-8 with TRBJ2-5; TRBD1 matches 8 bases. The CDR3 has 14 amino acids. Germline V gene data show CDR1 as SGHTS and CDR2 as YDEGEE. The junction had 5 bases not matched to a gene; V was cut back by 5 bases and J by 2 bases. The variable domain in full, completed from reference TRBV5-8 and TRBJ2-5, reads EAGVTQSPTHLIKTRGQQATLRCSPISGHTSVYWYQQALGLGLQFLLWYDEGEERNRGNFPPRFSGRQFPNYSSELNVNALELEDSALYLCASSRDRTQETQYFGPGTRLLVL.

The chain employs TRBV12-3 or TRBV12-4 and TRBJ2-3, with a weak D call TRBD1 (6 bases). This CDR3 has 13 amino acids. Trimming cost V 5 bases and J 4 bases, with 10 bases left between them. This CDR3 is CASSLTGPDTQYF. DNA of the CDR3: TGTGCCAGCAGTCTAACAGGGCCAGATACGCAGTATTTT.

The chain uses TRBV12-3 or TRBV12-4 and TRBJ1-6; D is perhaps TRBD1 (6 bases). V lost 9 bases and J lost 7, with 13 bases in between. The CDR3 is 13 amino acids. The CDR3: CASGGRSNSPLHF. DNA for the CDR3: TGTGCCAGTGGGGGCAGGTCGAATTCACCCCTCCACTTT.

The genes are TRBV30 and TRBJ2-3; 8 positions agree with TRBD2. Germline assignment: CDR1 GTSNPN and CDR2 SVGIG (reference sequence). The CDR3 loop spans 14 amino acids. Unmatched junction bases numbered 8, after V lost 3 bases and J lost 6 bases. CDR3 protein: CAWRLSGSGDTQYF. The DNA of the CDR3 is TGTGCCTGGAGACTCAGCGGGAGTGGGGATACGCAGTATTTT.

This chain joins TRBV5-4 and TRBJ2-5; D is unclear. Trimming took 2 bases from V and 1 from J, leaving 15 bases between them. This CDR3 region has 16 residues. Germline V gene sequence: CDR1 SGHNT, CDR2 YYREEE (reference sequence). CDR3 sequence: CASSFGRLTSQETQYF. The DNA for the CDR3 is TGTGCCAGCAGCTTTGGTCGCTTGACAAGCCAAGAGACCCAGTACTTC.

The chain recombines TRBV5-1 with TRBJ2-1; 9 bases are shared with TRBD2. The CDR3 totals 15 residues. Germline CDR1 SGHRS, CDR2 YFSETQ. The V gene end was trimmed by 6 bases and the J gene end by 2 bases; junction bases not matched to a gene: 6. In DNA form, the CDR3 reads TGCGCCAGCACCCTAGCGGGGCCTACCTACAATGAGCAGTTCTTC. This gives the protein CASTLAGPTYNEQFF.

This clone was seen a single time. The chain carries TRBV18 and TRBJ1-2; weak D call: TRBD1 (6 bases). This CDR3 has 14 residues. With 3 bases removed from V and 7 bases from J, the gap between germline ends came to 15 bases. The V gene's germline CDR1 is KGHSH and CDR2 LQKENI. CDR3 DNA: TGTGCCAGCTCACCTAATTCAGGGGCGCGTGGCTACACCTTC. Translation: CASSPNSGARGYTF.

The chain combines TRBV5-1 with TRBJ1-1; D is unresolved. V lost 7 bases and J lost 1, with 11 bases in between. The CDR3 is 13 residues long. Germline CDR1 is SGHRS and CDR2 is YFSETQ. CDR3 in DNA: TGCGCCAGCGCCCGGGAGAGGAACACTGAAGCTTTCTTT. This gives the protein CASARERNTEAFF. Drawing the rest from reference TRBV5-1 and TRBJ1-1, the complete variable domain is KAGVTQTPRYLIKTRGQQVTLSCSPISGHRSVSWYQQTPGQGLQFLFEYFSETQRNKGNFPGRFSGRQFSNSRSEMNVSTLELGDSALYLCASARERNTEAFFGQGTRLTVV.

The J gene is TRBJ2-7, the V gene TRBV7-9; 8 nucleotides match TRBD1. V gave up 5 bases and J gave up 3 bases; unmatched junction bases: 3. CDR1 and CDR2 from the germline V gene are SEHNR and FQNEAQ (reference sequence). This CDR3 region has 13 residues. DNA of the CDR3: TGTGCCAGCAGCCCAGGGGGCTTCTACGAGCAGTACTTC. This translates into CASSPGGFYEQYF.

As DNA, the CDR3 is TGCAGTGCTGGCACAGGCTACGAGCAGTACTTC. This codes for CSAGTGYEQYF. The rearrangement links TRBV20-1 to TRBJ2-7; D might be TRBD1 (5 bases). V gave up 5 bases and J gave up 3 bases, with 8 bases separating them. This CDR3 has 11 amino acids. CDR1 is DFQATT and CDR2 is SNEGSKA in the germline V gene (reference sequence).

CDR3 protein: CASSEYGQYSNQPQHF. The CDR3 DNA is TGTGCCAGCAGTGAATACGGACAGTATAGCAATCAGCCCCAGCATTTT. V gene TRBV6-1 combines with J gene TRBJ1-5, with D maybe TRBD1 (6 bases). This CDR3 comprises 16 residues. Per the germline V gene, CDR1 is MNHNS and CDR2 is SASEGT. Deletions cut 2 bases from V and 0 bases from J, with 11 bases between.

The chain is built from TRBV6-5 and TRBJ1-6; D is perhaps TRBD1 (5 bases). The V gene lost 0 bases and the J gene lost 3 bases, with 9 bases spanning the gap. The CDR3 spans 16 residues. Germline lookup yields CDR1 MNHEY and CDR2 SVGAGI. CDR3 residues: CASSYSGGFYNSPLHF. DNA for the CDR3: TGTGCCAGCAGTTACTCCGGGGGATTCTATAATTCACCCCTCCACTTT.

The chain joins TRBV18 to TRBJ2-7; 8 positions agree with TRBD1. The CDR3 contains 14 residues. Germline CDR1 KGHSH, CDR2 LQKENI. The V segment lost 2 bases and the J segment 6 bases; nucleotides outside the gene matches: 6. CDR3 in DNA: TGTGCCAGCTCACCATTGGGACAGGATTTCGAGCAGTACTTC. It is translated as CASSPLGQDFEQYF.

The chain combines TRBV2 with TRBJ1-6, with 10 bases lining up with TRBD1. The CDR3 has 15 amino acids. Germline loops: CDR1 SNHLY, CDR2 FYNNEI. With V trimmed by 6 bases and J by 14 bases, 13 bases remained unmatched. The CDR3 DNA is TGTGCCAGCAGCCTCAGACAGGGGGCAGATTCGACCCTCCACTTT. Translation gives CASSLRQGADSTLHF.

J is TRBJ2-5 and V is TRBV29-1; 9 nucleotides match TRBD1. CDR3 length equals 14 residues. Germline assignment: CDR1 SQVTM and CDR2 ANQGSEA. Germline trimming cut 6 bases from V and 4 bases from J; bases unmatched to any gene: 9. The chain's CDR3 is CSVTGTGIGETQYF. The DNA of the CDR3 is TGCAGCGTGACCGGGACAGGGATTGGAGAGACCCAGTACTTC.

The V call is TRBV6-2 or TRBV6-3, the J call TRBJ1-4; D remains unclear. CDR3 length: 16 amino acids. Germline lookup yields CDR1 MNHEY and CDR2 SVGEGT. Trimming took 0 bases from V and 7 from J, leaving 15 bases between them. CDR3 DNA sequence: TGTGCCAGCAGTTACTCTGGACTAGAGATGAGTGAAAAACTGTTTTTT. Amino acids: CASSYSGLEMSEKLFF.

The gene calls are TRBV4-1 and TRBJ2-3, with no clear D. The CDR3 has 14 residues. Trimming left V 5 bases short and J 4 bases short, with 13 bases between. In germline, CDR1 is MGHRA, CDR2 YSYEKL. CDR3 in amino acids: CASSSQDFADTQYF. CDR3 coding DNA: TGCGCCAGCAGCTCCCAGGATTTCGCAGATACGCAGTATTTT.